These T cell receptor beta chains were read from a single sample in a study of blood T cell repertoires in COVID-19. The method was immunoSEQ multiplex PCR; TCRdb's version includes in-frame clones alone and lacks a portion of them. The table records under 400,000 clones, under 90% of them present only once. The sample taken for sequencing was peripheral blood. The receptors shown here come from a woman in her 30s with COVID-19, enrolled during active disease. Both conserved end residues are part of each CDR3. D genes are given only for firm matches. Clone size is stated in some rows and not others, as once, few, many or a class when expanded.

j_call clone_size d_call v_call cdr3_aa cdr3_nt
TRBJ2-3 . TRBD1 TRBV30 CAWTETGTGGADTQYF TGTGCCTGGACCGAAACCGGGACAGGGGGCGCAGATACGCAGTATTTT
TRBJ2-7 . . TRBV19 CASSIRGVDYEQYF TGTGCCAGTAGTATTCGCGGAGTCGATTACGAGCAGTACTTC
TRBJ1-6 . . TRBV15 CATSRRQPGDSPLHF TGTGCCACCAGCCGGAGACAACCAGGGGATTCACCCCTCCACTTT
TRBJ2-7 few TRBD1 TRBV19 CASSRVWDRGREQYF TGTGCCAGTAGTAGAGTCTGGGACAGGGGGCGCGAGCAGTACTTC
TRBJ2-7 . . TRBV5-6 CASSFGTFTYEQYF TGTGCCAGCAGCTTCGGTACTTTTACCTACGAGCAGTACTTC
TRBJ1-2 . . TRBV7-8 CASSLGSGVNYGYTF TGTGCCAGCAGCTTAGGGTCAGGGGTCAACTATGGCTACACCTTC
TRBJ2-1 . TRBD2 TRBV5-4 CASSPGLAGYNEQFF TGTGCCAGCAGCCCTGGACTAGCGGGTTACAATGAGCAGTTCTTC
TRBJ2-1 . TRBD2 TRBV29-1 CSVEEASGKYNEQFF TGCAGCGTTGAAGAGGCTAGCGGGAAGTACAATGAGCAGTTCTTC
TRBJ1-4 . TRBD1 TRBV15 CATSRDMGQGDEKLFF TGTGCCACCAGCAGAGATATGGGACAGGGGGATGAAAAACTGTTTTTT
TRBJ1-2 . . TRBV7-9 CASSYGTQGIDGYTF TGTGCCAGCAGCTACGGGACCCAGGGGATAGATGGCTACACCTTC
TRBJ2-2 . TRBD1 TRBV18 CASSSRTGGGTGELFF TGTGCCAGCTCAAGCCGGACAGGGGGCGGAACCGGGGAGCTGTTTTTT
TRBJ1-2 once . TRBV18 CASSPRRDSNYGYTF TGTGCCAGCTCACCAAGGAGGGATTCTAACTATGGCTACACCTTC
TRBJ2-7 . TRBD1 TRBV7-9 CASSETGGTYEQYF TGTGCCAGCTCTGAGACAGGGGGTACGTACGAGCAGTACTTC
TRBJ1-1 . . TRBV5-1 CASSTGMSGTEAFF TGCGCCAGCAGCACTGGAATGTCGGGGACTGAAGCTTTCTTT
TRBJ2-1 . TRBD1 TRBV5-1 CASSWTGGDEQFF TGCGCCAGCAGCTGGACAGGGGGTGATGAGCAGTTCTTC
TRBJ2-7 . TRBD2 TRBV7-2 CASSATSGYEQYF TGTGCCAGCAGCGCCACTAGCGGATACGAGCAGTACTTC